This is a list of T cell receptor beta chains from one sample in a study of T cell responses to AZD1222 COVID-19 vaccine. Only in-frame clones appear in the TCRdb table, and some are missing; sequencing was by immunoSEQ multiplex PCR. The sample shows approximately 120,000 clones, approximately 89% of them seen only once. The sequences come from peripheral blood, collected 28 days after the second AZD1222 dose. The receptors come from an adult who received the AZD1222 COVID-19 vaccine. Both conserved end residues are part of each CDR3. Clone size, where shown, is once, few, many, or a class for clones that have expanded.

j_call: TRBJ2-1; v_call: TRBV3-1/TRBV3-2; clone_size: few; cdr3_aa: CASSQRTSAYNEQFF
j_call: TRBJ2-5; v_call: TRBV6-5; clone_size: -; cdr3_aa: CASSLGTGKQETQYF
j_call: TRBJ2-1; v_call: TRBV4-2; clone_size: -; cdr3_aa: CASSQGVGSYNEQFF
j_call: TRBJ1-1; v_call: TRBV6-6; clone_size: -; cdr3_aa: CASSRQGATEAFF
j_call: TRBJ2-3; v_call: TRBV4-3; clone_size: -; cdr3_aa: CASSQDLLARAGGTQYF
j_call: TRBJ2-3; v_call: TRBV10-1; clone_size: once; cdr3_aa: CASSEIGRIDTQYF
j_call: TRBJ2-7; v_call: TRBV2; clone_size: -; cdr3_aa: CASRPTGGRYEQYF
j_call: TRBJ1-5; v_call: TRBV19; clone_size: -; cdr3_aa: CASNSNQPQHF
j_call: TRBJ1-3; v_call: TRBV5-5; clone_size: -; cdr3_aa: CASSFESGNTIYF
j_call: TRBJ2-3; v_call: TRBV4-3; clone_size: -; cdr3_aa: CASSQEPPRAGLSTDTQYF
j_call: TRBJ2-1; v_call: TRBV4-1; clone_size: -; cdr3_aa: CASSQQGSEQFF
j_call: TRBJ1-2; v_call: TRBV24-1; clone_size: -; cdr3_aa: CATSAGGYGYTF
j_call: TRBJ1-3; v_call: TRBV5-1; clone_size: -; cdr3_aa: CASSPRRGQVDTIYF
j_call: TRBJ1-5; v_call: TRBV4-1; clone_size: -; cdr3_aa: CASSRRTADSNQPQHF
j_call: TRBJ1-1; v_call: TRBV10-3; clone_size: -; cdr3_aa: CAISRQGTNTEAFF
j_call: TRBJ1-2; v_call: TRBV30; clone_size: -; cdr3_aa: CAWSGTEYGYTF
j_call: TRBJ1-5; v_call: TRBV19; clone_size: -; cdr3_aa: CASSSSGQNYQPQHF
j_call: TRBJ2-5; v_call: TRBV27; clone_size: -; cdr3_aa: CASSYRLAIPEETQYF
j_call: TRBJ1-2; v_call: TRBV9; clone_size: -; cdr3_aa: CASSVAAMDRAYGYTF
j_call: TRBJ1-1; v_call: TRBV4-1; clone_size: -; cdr3_aa: CASGQGVTAFF
j_call: TRBJ1-2; v_call: TRBV7-8; clone_size: -; cdr3_aa: CASSLYRGLGYTF
j_call: TRBJ1-3; v_call: TRBV4-3; clone_size: -; cdr3_aa: CASSHQGPRSTIYF
j_call: TRBJ1-2; v_call: TRBV19; clone_size: -; cdr3_aa: CASSLGSVTYGYTF
j_call: TRBJ1-6; v_call: TRBV19; clone_size: -; cdr3_aa: CASSMGNSPLHF
j_call: TRBJ1-1; v_call: TRBV6-2/TRBV6-3; clone_size: -; cdr3_aa: CASSYVGMVTFF
j_call: TRBJ1-5; v_call: TRBV29-1; clone_size: -; cdr3_aa: CSVEDPNQPQHF
j_call: TRBJ1-1; v_call: TRBV7-3; clone_size: -; cdr3_aa: CASSSGQGALNTEAFF
j_call: TRBJ1-1; v_call: TRBV11-3; clone_size: -; cdr3_aa: CASSLGRRAEAFF
j_call: TRBJ1-6; v_call: TRBV4-3; clone_size: -; cdr3_aa: CASSPTGGSPNSPLHF
j_call: TRBJ1-1; v_call: TRBV2; clone_size: -; cdr3_aa: CASSENRANTEAFF
j_call: TRBJ1-2; v_call: TRBV5-1; clone_size: -; cdr3_aa: CASSQRTGEGYGYTF
j_call: TRBJ2-1; v_call: TRBV7-7; clone_size: -; cdr3_aa: CASSREWGQYVENEQFF
j_call: TRBJ1-5; v_call: TRBV2; clone_size: -; cdr3_aa: CASSDPPASQPQHF
j_call: TRBJ1-2; v_call: TRBV5-1; clone_size: -; cdr3_aa: CATSRAPGDGYTF
j_call: TRBJ1-5; v_call: TRBV2; clone_size: -; cdr3_aa: CASTEDRGNQPQHF
j_call: TRBJ1-1; v_call: TRBV27; clone_size: once; cdr3_aa: CASSQGSEAFF
j_call: TRBJ2-1; v_call: TRBV30; clone_size: -; cdr3_aa: CAWSGAGGLLEQFF
j_call: TRBJ1-1; v_call: TRBV9; clone_size: -; cdr3_aa: CASSVGQTNTEAFF
j_call: TRBJ2-3; v_call: TRBV7-2; clone_size: -; cdr3_aa: CASSLIGGGGGFTDTQYF
j_call: TRBJ1-1; v_call: TRBV5-4; clone_size: -; cdr3_aa: CASRAEGRAFF
j_call: TRBJ2-7; v_call: TRBV6-2/TRBV6-3; clone_size: -; cdr3_aa: CASSPPGRAGDYEQYF
j_call: TRBJ2-1; v_call: TRBV25-1; clone_size: -; cdr3_aa: CASRGNFDEQFF
j_call: TRBJ2-1; v_call: TRBV6-2/TRBV6-3; clone_size: few; cdr3_aa: CASSSRVTEQFF
j_call: TRBJ2-2; v_call: TRBV11-1; clone_size: -; cdr3_aa: CASSSRGTTHGELFF
j_call: TRBJ2-7; v_call: TRBV28; clone_size: once; cdr3_aa: CASEGDSKSSYEQYF
j_call: TRBJ2-5; v_call: TRBV18; clone_size: -; cdr3_aa: CASSPPSSQQETQYF
j_call: TRBJ2-7; v_call: TRBV11-2; clone_size: -; cdr3_aa: CASSSRQGNHEQYF
j_call: TRBJ2-7; v_call: TRBV6-6; clone_size: -; cdr3_aa: CASTTTISGPYEQYF
j_call: TRBJ2-3; v_call: TRBV3-1/TRBV3-2; clone_size: -; cdr3_aa: CASSQVWGSTDTQYF
j_call: TRBJ1-1; v_call: TRBV11-2; clone_size: -; cdr3_aa: CASSLKFAEAFF
j_call: TRBJ1-2; v_call: TRBV13; clone_size: -; cdr3_aa: CASSKSGTGDFHTF
j_call: TRBJ2-1; v_call: TRBV27; clone_size: -; cdr3_aa: CASSSQTGWAYNEQFF